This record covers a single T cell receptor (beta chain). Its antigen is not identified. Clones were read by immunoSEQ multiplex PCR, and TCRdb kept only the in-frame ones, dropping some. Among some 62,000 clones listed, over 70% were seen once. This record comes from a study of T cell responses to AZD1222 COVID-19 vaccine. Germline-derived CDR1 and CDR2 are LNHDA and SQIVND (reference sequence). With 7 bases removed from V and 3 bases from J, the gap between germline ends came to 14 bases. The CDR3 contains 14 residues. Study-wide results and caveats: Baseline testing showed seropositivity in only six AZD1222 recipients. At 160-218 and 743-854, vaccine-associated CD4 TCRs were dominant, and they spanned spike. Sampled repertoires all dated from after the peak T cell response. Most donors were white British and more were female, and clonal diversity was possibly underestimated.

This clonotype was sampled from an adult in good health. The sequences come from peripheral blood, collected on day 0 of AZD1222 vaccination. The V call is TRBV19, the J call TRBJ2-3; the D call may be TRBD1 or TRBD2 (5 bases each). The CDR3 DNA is TGTGCCAGTACCATGGGGGTATGGACAGATACGCAGTATTTT. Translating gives CASTMGVWTDTQYF.